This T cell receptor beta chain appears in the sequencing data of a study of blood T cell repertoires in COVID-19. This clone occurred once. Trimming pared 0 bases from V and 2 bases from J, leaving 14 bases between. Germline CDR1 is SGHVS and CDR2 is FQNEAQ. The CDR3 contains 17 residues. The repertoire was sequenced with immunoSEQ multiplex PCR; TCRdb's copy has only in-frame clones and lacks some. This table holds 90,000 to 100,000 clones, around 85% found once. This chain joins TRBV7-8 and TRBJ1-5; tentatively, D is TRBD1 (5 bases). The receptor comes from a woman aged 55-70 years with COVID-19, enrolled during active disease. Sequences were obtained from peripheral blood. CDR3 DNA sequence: TGTGCCAGCAGCTTAGCCTCCTCGACAGTGGGCAATCAGCCCCAGCATTTT. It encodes CASSLASSTVGNQPQHF.